This T cell receptor beta chain derives from a study of blood T cell repertoires in COVID-19. The wider study: Material from acute and convalescent COVID-19 was sourced from the United States, Italy and Spain. Nucleic acid was either cDNA or gDNA, and it came from T cells, B-cell-depleted T cells, or PBMCs.

This CDR3 is 13 amino acids long. The V and J ends lost 5 bases and 5 bases respectively, with 12 bases between them. CDR1 and CDR2 from the germline V gene are MDHEN and SYDVKM. In the authors' workflow: Reference gene primer amplification gave nucleated cell count estimates. The table came from immunoSEQ multiplex PCR; TCRdb's copy has only in-frame clones and leaves some out. V and J calls and clone size come straight from that table; D and trimming were deduced from the DNA. The sample consists of around 41,000 clones, 87% of them appearing once. Sequenced: peripheral blood. V and J are TRBV28 and TRBJ1-2; D is undetermined. This receptor was obtained from a woman aged 80 or over with active COVID-19. The CDR3 protein is CASSLGPRYGYTF. The CDR3 coding sequence is TGTGCCAGCAGTCTTGGGCCCAGGTATGGCTACACCTTC.